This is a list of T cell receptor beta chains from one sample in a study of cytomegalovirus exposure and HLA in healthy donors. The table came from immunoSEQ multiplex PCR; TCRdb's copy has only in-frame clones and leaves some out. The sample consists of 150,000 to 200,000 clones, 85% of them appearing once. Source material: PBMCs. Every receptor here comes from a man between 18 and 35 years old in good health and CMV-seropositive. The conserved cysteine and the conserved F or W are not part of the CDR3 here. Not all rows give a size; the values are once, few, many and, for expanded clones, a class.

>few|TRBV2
ASSIGLGNEQY
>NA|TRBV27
ASSFQQAGYQETQY
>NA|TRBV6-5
ASSYGVQANTEAF
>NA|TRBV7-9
ASSFPLTGGSPAGELF
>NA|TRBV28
ASGSSGSWDTDTQY
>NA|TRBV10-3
ATAGLAAEGNEQF
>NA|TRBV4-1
ASSFRGGGTDTQY
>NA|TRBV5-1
ASRGQGNTEAF
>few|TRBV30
AWSPGQLYGYT
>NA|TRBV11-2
ASSWDRIFDEQF
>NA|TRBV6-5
ASSYVSTDRGEKLF
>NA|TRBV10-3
AIRATGSGTEAF
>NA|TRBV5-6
ASSSGTGTYEQY
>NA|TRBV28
ASSFLVTEFSPLH
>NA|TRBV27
ASSLGLANNEQF
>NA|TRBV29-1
SALGDGETQY
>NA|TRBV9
ASSVSGGSYGYT
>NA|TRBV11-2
ASSLAAQGSLSYEQY
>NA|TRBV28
ASSLPGQPTSPLH
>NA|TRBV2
ASREGTGGHEQY
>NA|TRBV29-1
SVVRVNEKLF
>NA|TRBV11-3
ASSLDGQGPYEQY
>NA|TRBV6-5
ASRETGGNTEAF
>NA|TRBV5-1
ASSLALETYEQY
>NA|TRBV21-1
ASSKAGGSYNEQF
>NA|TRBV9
ASSSFPGELF
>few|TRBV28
ASSSHATEAF
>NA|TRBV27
ASSLSGGGLGNTEAF
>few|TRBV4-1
ASSQARTAANYGYT
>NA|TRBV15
ATSRDEMEYNQPQH
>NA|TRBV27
ASSGRTSGAYEQY
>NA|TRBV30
AWSVRAGIIYNEQF
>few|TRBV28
ASSFGLAGGNEQF
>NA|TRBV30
AWSATAYEQY
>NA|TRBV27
ASGNLGQGGHQPQH
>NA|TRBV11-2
ASSLDPQGGVQF
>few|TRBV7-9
ASSRGLGLNTGELF
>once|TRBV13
ASGRGIEETQY
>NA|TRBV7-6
ASSLKGGKAF
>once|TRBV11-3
ASSLGAGPSYEQY
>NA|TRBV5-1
ASSLGEYPTYNEQF
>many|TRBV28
ASSSPYNRDSTTEAF
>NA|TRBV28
ASSGLAGIHEQY
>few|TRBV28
ATQGAGSYNEQF
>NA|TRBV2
ASNPGQWTYEQY
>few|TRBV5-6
ASSFGTRLYEQY
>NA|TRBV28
ASSKGTSGSRDTQY
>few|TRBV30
AWSVLQGDQPQH
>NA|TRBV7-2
ASSKGVQGGYT
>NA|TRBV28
ASSLSSRLNQPQH
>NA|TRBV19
ASSEEPRAQF
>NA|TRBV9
ASSVGTGHYGYT
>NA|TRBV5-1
ASSLYGGQNYGYT
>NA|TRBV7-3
ASSPSSWNYGYT